Listed below are T cell receptor beta chains from one sample, sequenced in a study of molecular identifiers for immune sequencing clone quantification. Via MiXCR, TCRdb re-called the PCR reads, giving one row per CDR3 protein. Among roughly 97,000 distinct CDR3 sequences listed, 20% to 25% were seen once. Sequenced material: naive CD8+ T cells from blood, with Jurkat cell RNA spiked in. Every receptor here comes from a human donor in good health. Some libraries in this study had Jurkat cell RNA spiked in. Both conserved end residues are part of each CDR3. D genes are given only for firm matches. Expanded clones are given a class, and other clones once, few, many or no size at all.

d_gene	abundance	v_gene	j_gene	CDR3nt	CDR3aa
TRBD2	many	TRBV5-1	TRBJ2-5	TGCGCCAGCAATTGGGCTAGCGGGACCCAAGAGACCCAGTACTTC	CASNWASGTQETQYF
TRBD2	NA	TRBV29-1	TRBJ2-1	TGCAGCGTTGACGGGACTAGCGGCTACAATGAGCAGTTCTTC	CSVDGTSGYNEQFF
NA	NA	TRBV6-2/TRBV6-3	TRBJ2-1	TGTGCCAGCAGTTACTTGTCGACAGAGCAGTTCTTC	CASSYLSTEQFF
TRBD1	many	TRBV5-5	TRBJ2-7	TGTGCCAGCAGCCCGGACAGGGGGCCGCTAGTGGGCGAGCAGTACTTC	CASSPDRGPLVGEQYF
TRBD1	many	TRBV4-3	TRBJ2-2	TGCGCCAGCAGCCAACCGGGACAGGGGGCCGCCGGGGAGCTGTTTTTT	CASSQPGQGAAGELFF
NA	many	TRBV3-1	TRBJ2-3	TGTGCCAGCAGCCAATATCTCCTAAGCACAGATACGCAGTATTTT	CASSQYLLSTDTQYF
NA	NA	TRBV7-2	TRBJ2-5	TGTGCCAGCAGCCTCGACGAAGCGGGTGGAGGAGAGACCCAGTACTTC	CASSLDEAGGGETQYF
NA	NA	TRBV13	TRBJ2-4	TGTGCCAGCAGCGACGTCGAAAACATTCAGTACTTC	CASSDVENIQYF
TRBD2	few	TRBV20-1	TRBJ2-7	TGCAGTGCTAGGACTAGCGGGTCCTACGAGCAGTACTTC	CSARTSGSYEQYF
NA	many	TRBV29-1	TRBJ2-2	TGCAGCGCCACGACAGAGAACACCGGGGAGCTGTTTTTT	CSATTENTGELFF
NA	few	TRBV27	TRBJ2-3	TGTGCCAGCAGTTTATTAGGGAAGTCGGATACGCAGTATTTT	CASSLLGKSDTQYF
NA	many	TRBV6-2/TRBV6-3	TRBJ2-1	TGTGCCAGCAGTTTGGGTCCCGGGGCCTACAATGAGCAGTTCTTC	CASSLGPGAYNEQFF
TRBD2	many	TRBV4-3	TRBJ2-5	TGCGCCAGCAGCCAAGATAGTAGCGGGGGCATCGAAGAGACCCAGTACTTC	CASSQDSSGGIEETQYF
NA	few	TRBV29-1	TRBJ1-1	TGCAGCGTTGAAGGGGGCAGGGAAATGACTGAAGCTTTCTTT	CSVEGGREMTEAFF
NA	NA	TRBV6-1	TRBJ2-1	TGTGCCAGCAGTCCACTCGGATCCTCCAATGAGCAGTTCTTC	CASSPLGSSNEQFF
NA	NA	TRBV29-1	TRBJ2-4	TGCAGCGTCGTAGAAGCCACCCCCCTTCCGTCCTTC	CSVVEATPLPSF
NA	NA	TRBV19	TRBJ1-5	TGTGCCAGTAGTATACCCCAGATCCGCGGTTCGTATAGCAATCAGCCCCAGCATTTT	CASSIPQIRGSYSNQPQHF
NA	NA	TRBV6-2/TRBV6-3	TRBJ2-5	TGTGCCAGCAACACAATTGGGACGAGGGGAGAGACCCAGTACTTC	CASNTIGTRGETQYF
TRBD1	few	TRBV5-8	TRBJ2-5	TGTGCCAGCAGCTTTAAAGGGACAGGGTCTGAGACCCAGTACTTC	CASSFKGTGSETQYF
NA	few	TRBV7-9	TRBJ2-7	TGTGCCAGCAGCCCCCCGTCCGACTACGAGCAGTACTTC	CASSPPSDYEQYF
NA	many	TRBV7-3	TRBJ2-2	TGTGCCAGCAGCTCAACCTTTAGCACCGGGGAGCTGTTTTTT	CASSSTFSTGELFF
TRBD2	NA	TRBV7-3	TRBJ2-3	TGTGCCAGCAGCCTACTAGCGGGAGGGGCAGATGCGCAGTATTTT	CASSLLAGGADAQYF
NA	NA	TRBV20-1	TRBJ1-3	TGCAGTGCTACCAGCTCTGGAAACACCATATATTTT	CSATSSGNTIYF
NA	many	TRBV7-9	TRBJ1-1	TGTGCCAGCAGTTTAACCAGGGAGGGCACTGAAGCTTTCTTT	CASSLTREGTEAFF
NA	many	TRBV21-1	TRBJ2-5	TGTGCCAGCAGCAAAGTCGGCAGGGGGGGATGTGAGACCCAGTACTTC	CASSKVGRGGCETQYF
TRBD2	few	TRBV5-1	TRBJ2-1	TGCGCCAGCAGCCTCTCCAGCGGGGGGGTTCTGAATGAGCAGTTCTTC	CASSLSSGGVLNEQFF
TRBD1	few	TRBV4-1	TRBJ1-1	TGCGCCAGCAGCCAAGCGGGGACAGGGGGCTTGGGTACTGAAGCTTTCTTT	CASSQAGTGGLGTEAFF
TRBD1	many	TRBV5-5	TRBJ2-7	TGTGCCAGCAGTCGACCGGGACAGTCTGCCTACGAGCAGTACTTC	CASSRPGQSAYEQYF
NA	NA	TRBV28	TRBJ2-1	TGTGCCAGCAGTTTATTTGGTAATGAAGGGCCCTTATACAATGAGCAGTTCTTC	CASSLFGNEGPLYNEQFF
TRBD1	few	TRBV3-1	TRBJ2-2	TGTGCCAGCAGAACGGACAGGGGGCGTGGCACCGGGGAGCTGTTTTTT	CASRTDRGRGTGELFF
TRBD2	many	TRBV4-1	TRBJ2-7	TGCGCCAGCAGCCAAGGGATATGGGGGGGGCAGTACTTC	CASSQGIWGGQYF
NA	NA	TRBV19	TRBJ2-7	TGTGCCAGTAGTATAGACTCAGGCAGCTACGAGCAGTACTTC	CASSIDSGSYEQYF
TRBD1	many	TRBV12-3/TRBV12-4	TRBJ1-1	TGTGCCAGCAGTCCTTTTTCCGGGACAGTGAACACTGAAGCTTTCTTT	CASSPFSGTVNTEAFF
NA	few	TRBV4-1	TRBJ1-5	TGCGCCAGCAGCCTCCTCGGGGGGAGCAATCAGCCCCAGCATTTT	CASSLLGGSNQPQHF
NA	few	TRBV5-3	TRBJ2-2	TGTGCCAGCAGCTTGGCATACAGGACTCCCGGGGAGCTGTTTTTT	CASSLAYRTPGELFF
NA	many	TRBV10-1	TRBJ2-7	TGCGCCAGCAGTCTCGGTTCGGGCCTAGGATCTTCCTACGAGCAGTACTTC	CASSLGSGLGSSYEQYF
NA	NA	TRBV19	TRBJ2-7	TGTGCCAGTAGTATGATTGGCTCCTACGAGCAGTACTTC	CASSMIGSYEQYF
NA	many	TRBV27	TRBJ1-3	TGTGCCAGCAGTACAGGGCTTGGAAACACCATATATTTT	CASSTGLGNTIYF
NA	many	TRBV6-5	TRBJ2-3	TGTGCCAGCAGTTACTCCGGGGGAGTAATAGATACGCAGTATTTT	CASSYSGGVIDTQYF
TRBD1	few	TRBV7-8	TRBJ2-1	TGTGCCAGCAGCTCCTCCCCCGGGACAGGCTTCTACAATGAGCAGTTCTTC	CASSSSPGTGFYNEQFF
NA	many	TRBV30	TRBJ2-1	TGTGCCTGGAGCCCTAGCTCCTACAATGAGCAGTTCTTC	CAWSPSSYNEQFF
NA	many	TRBV5-1	TRBJ2-5	TGCGCCAGCAGCTTTAATCCGTGGGGTTCGAGGGAGACCCAGTACTTC	CASSFNPWGSRETQYF
NA	NA	TRBV5-1	TRBJ2-1	TGCGCCAGCGTCCAGGGATCGAACTACAATGAGCAGTTCTTC	CASVQGSNYNEQFF
TRBD2	many	TRBV7-3	TRBJ2-1	TGTGCCAGCAGCCCCACGTCTTGGACTAGCGGGAGGGGGCGGACCAATGAGCAGTTCTTC	CASSPTSWTSGRGRTNEQFF
TRBD2	many	TRBV5-1	TRBJ2-1	TGCGCCAGCAGCTTGGGGCGGGTAGCGGGCGCTGTATACTCCTACAATGAGCAGTTCTTC	CASSLGRVAGAVYSYNEQFF
TRBD2	many	TRBV5-4	TRBJ2-7	TGTGCCAGCAGCTTGGCTCCACTAGCGGGAGGTTCTGAGCAGTACTTC	CASSLAPLAGGSEQYF
TRBD1	NA	TRBV5-3	TRBJ1-2	TGTGCCAGCAGTTCTACCGGGACAGGCTATGGCTACACCTTC	CASSSTGTGYGYTF
NA	NA	TRBV7-9	TRBJ2-1	TGTGCCAGCAGCCGTCAGAGGGGCGGGAACAATGAGCAGTTCTTC	CASSRQRGGNNEQFF